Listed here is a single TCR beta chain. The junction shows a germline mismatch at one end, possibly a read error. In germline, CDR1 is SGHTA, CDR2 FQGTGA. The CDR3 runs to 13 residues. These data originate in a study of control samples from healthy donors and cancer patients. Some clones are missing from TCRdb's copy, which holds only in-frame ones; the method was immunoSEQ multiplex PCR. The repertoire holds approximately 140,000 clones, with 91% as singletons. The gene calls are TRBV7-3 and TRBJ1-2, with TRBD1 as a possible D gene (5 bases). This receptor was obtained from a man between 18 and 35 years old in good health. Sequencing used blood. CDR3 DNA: TGTGCCAGCAGCCTCCAGGCAGGAGGGGAGCCCGGCTTC. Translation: CASSLQAGGEPGF.